This TCR beta chain was retrieved from a study of immune evolution from preneoplasia to lung adenocarcinoma. Study observations and caveats: From normal lung to invasive adenocarcinoma, top clone frequencies appeared to decrease. KRAS-mutant nodules had the highest T cell clonality.

About this clone: Its antigen is unknown.

This table comes from immunoSEQ multiplex PCR, and its TCRdb copy is limited to in-frame clones, with some not included. The top ten hold about 6% of the sample, which has 35,000 to 40,000 clones, roughly 71% seen once. The V end was cut by 5 bases, the J end by 2 bases, with 16 bases between. Germline V gene sequence: CDR1 SGHNT, CDR2 YYREEE (reference sequence). The CDR3 spans 15 residues. The TCR originated in a person between 60 and 70 years old with lung adenocarcinoma. The chain is built from TRBV5-4 and TRBJ1-2, with a tentative D call TRBD1 (5 bases). Sequencing was carried out using FFPE invasive lung adenocarcinoma tissue. This chain's CDR3 is CASSYEGRVNYGYTF. In DNA, the CDR3 is TGTGCCAGCAGTTATGAGGGGAGGGTAAACTATGGCTACACCTTC.